This T cell receptor (beta chain) was profiled in a study of OX40 agonist ivuxolimab in advanced cancers. Overall study: Prior therapy, whether anti-PD-1, anti-PD-L1 or anti-CTLA-4, was allowed, and more than 35% had some.

Between the trimmed V and J ends, which lost 5 bases and 1 base, there was a span of 13 bases. Germline V gene data show CDR1 as MDHEN and CDR2 as SYDVKM. The CDR3 sequence is 15 residues long. Study results and limitations: At 0.1 to 3.0 mg/kg and by week 6, CD4+ and CD8+ T cells in the blood had expanded clonally. Not determined was the antigen specificity of the expanded peripheral T cells.

This table comes from immunoSEQ multiplex PCR, and its TCRdb copy is limited to in-frame clones, with some not included. The sample includes some 20,000 clones, about 80% seen only once; the top ten take approximately 15%. Concerning this clone itself: Its antigen is not identified.

This material consisted of CD4+ or CD8+ T cells sorted from blood, taken in a trial of the OX40 agonist ivuxolimab. The chain combines TRBV28 with TRBJ2-3, with D possibly TRBD2 on 5 matching bases. The origin of this receptor is an adult with an advanced solid tumor such as melanoma, head and neck, liver or kidney cancer. The CDR3 DNA reads as TGTGCCAGCAGTCGCTTAGCGTTGGGCACAGATACGCAGTATTTT. It specifies CASSRLALGTDTQYF.